This TCR beta chain was obtained from a study of early T cells in non-severe SARS-CoV-2 infection. The wider study: Sequencing of unsorted whole blood was done on bulk RNA, leaving chains unpaired.

Study-wide results and limits: Anti-spike CD8 responses were favored by VDJdb matching, which missed private and CD4 specificities.

MiXCR, applied by TCRdb to the 5' RACE reads, yields one record per CDR3 protein. Of about 58,000 distinct CDR3 sequences in the sample, about 13% were seen once. The germline gives CDR1 SGHNT, CDR2 YYREEE (reference sequence). This CDR3 spans 15 amino acids. V lost 0 bases, J lost 4 bases, and 3 bases stayed unmatched. This clonotype was recorded many times. Its antigen remains unidentified. Sample: whole blood. The chain joins TRBV5-4 to TRBJ2-1; 8 nucleotides match TRBD2. This clonotype originated in an adult who was a healthcare worker with PCR-confirmed SARS-CoV-2 infection or an uninfected control (not recorded which). The CDR3 DNA reads as TGTGCCAGCAGCTTGGGTAGCGGGACTTACAATGAGCAGTTCTTC. Its protein product is CASSLGSGTYNEQFF.